The present TCR beta chain was sequenced within a study of blood T cells in healthy people across ages. The authors ran a second PCR of about 7 to 11 cycles using a sample-barcoded 5' primer and a J-beta primer mix. A single record per CDR3 protein comes from TCRdb applying MiXCR to the 5' RACE reads. The sample contains 910,000 or so distinct CDR3 sequences, about 53% of which appear only once. The CDR3 spans 13 residues. Germline V gives CDR1 SNHLY, CDR2 FYNNEI. Trimming removed 7 bases from V and 9 bases from J; junction bases left unmatched: 10. This receptor was obtained from an older woman in good health. The specimen was blood. The chain carries TRBV2 and TRBJ2-7, with 9 positions matching TRBD1. CDR3 coding DNA: TGTGCCAGCACCGGACAGGGGAGGTTTGTGCAGTACTTC. Encoded protein: CASTGQGRFVQYF.